This T cell receptor (beta chain) was identified in a study of shared clonotypes between healthy human individuals. The CDR3 runs to 15 residues. Germline CDR1 SGHRS, CDR2 YFSETQ. V shed 0 bases and J 4 bases; nucleotides not matched to a gene: 1. To note about this clone: Other DNA sequences from this sample encode an identical CDR3 as well.

TCRdb's table, derived via immunoSEQ multiplex PCR, lists solely in-frame clones and lacks some. The sample consists of hundreds of thousands of clones, around 97% of them appearing once. Sequenced input: naive CD4+ T cells sorted from blood. Subset indicated: CD45RA+ positively selected. The V and J genes are TRBV5-1 and TRBJ2-1; TRBD2 aligns across 10 bases. The sequence was collected from a woman in her twenties or thirties in good health. The CDR3: CASSLATSGYNEQFF. CDR3 DNA sequence: TGCGCCAGCAGCTTGGCGACTAGCGGGTACAATGAGCAGTTCTTC. The whole variable domain, filled in from reference TRBV5-1 and TRBJ2-1, reads KAGVTQTPRYLIKTRGQQVTLSCSPISGHRSVSWYQQTPGQGLQFLFEYFSETQRNKGNFPGRFSGRQFSNSRSEMNVSTLELGDSALYLCASSLATSGYNEQFFGPGTRLTVL.